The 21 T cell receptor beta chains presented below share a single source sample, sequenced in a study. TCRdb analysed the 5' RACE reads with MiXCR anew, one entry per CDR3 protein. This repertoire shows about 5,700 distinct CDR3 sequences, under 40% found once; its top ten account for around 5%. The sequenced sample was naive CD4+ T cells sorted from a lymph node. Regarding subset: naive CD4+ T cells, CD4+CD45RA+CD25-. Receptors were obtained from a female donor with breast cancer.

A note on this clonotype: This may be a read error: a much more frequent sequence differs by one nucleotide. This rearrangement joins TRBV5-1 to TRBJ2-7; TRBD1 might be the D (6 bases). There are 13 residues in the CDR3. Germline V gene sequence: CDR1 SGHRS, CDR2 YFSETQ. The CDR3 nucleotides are TGCGCCACCGGATCGGGACACCACTACGGGCAGTACTTC. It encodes CATGSGHHYGQYF.

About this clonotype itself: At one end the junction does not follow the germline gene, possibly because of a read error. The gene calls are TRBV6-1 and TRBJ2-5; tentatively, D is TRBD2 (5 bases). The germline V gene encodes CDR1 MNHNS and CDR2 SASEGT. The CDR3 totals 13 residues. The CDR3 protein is CASSDYRGETRYF. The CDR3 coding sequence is TGTGCCAGCAGTGATTATCGGGGAGAGACCCGGTACTTC.

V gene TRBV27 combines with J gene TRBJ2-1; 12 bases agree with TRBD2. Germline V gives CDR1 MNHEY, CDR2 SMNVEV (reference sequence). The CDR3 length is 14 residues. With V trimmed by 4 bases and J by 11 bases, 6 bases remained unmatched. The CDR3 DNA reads TGTGCCAGCAGTTCCCGACTAGCGGGAGCCCAGCAGTTCTTC. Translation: CASSSRLAGAQQFF.

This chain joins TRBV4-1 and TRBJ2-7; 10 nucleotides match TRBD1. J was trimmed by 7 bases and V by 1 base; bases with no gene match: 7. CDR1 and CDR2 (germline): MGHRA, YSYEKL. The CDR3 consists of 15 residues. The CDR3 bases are TGCGCCAGCAGCCAAGGAAGGACAGGGGGACAGGAGCAGTACTTC. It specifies CASSQGRTGGQEQYF.

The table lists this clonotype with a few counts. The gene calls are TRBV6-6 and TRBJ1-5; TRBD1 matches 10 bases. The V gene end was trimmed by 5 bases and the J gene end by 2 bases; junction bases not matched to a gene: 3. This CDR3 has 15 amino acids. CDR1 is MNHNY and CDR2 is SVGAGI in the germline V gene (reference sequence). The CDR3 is CASSPGTGGNQPQHF. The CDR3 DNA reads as TGTGCCAGCAGTCCCGGGACAGGGGGCAATCAGCCCCAGCATTTT.

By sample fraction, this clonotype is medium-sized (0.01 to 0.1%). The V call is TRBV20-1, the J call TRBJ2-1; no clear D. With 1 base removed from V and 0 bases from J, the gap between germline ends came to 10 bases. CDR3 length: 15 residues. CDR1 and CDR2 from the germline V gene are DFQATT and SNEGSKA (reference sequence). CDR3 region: CSARVRRSSYNEQFF. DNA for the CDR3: TGCAGTGCTAGAGTACGGCGGAGCTCCTACAATGAGCAGTTCTTC.

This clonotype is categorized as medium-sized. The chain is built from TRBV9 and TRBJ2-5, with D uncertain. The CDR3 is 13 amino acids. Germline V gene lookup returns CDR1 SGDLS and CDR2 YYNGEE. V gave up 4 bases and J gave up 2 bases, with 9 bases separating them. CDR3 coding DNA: TGTGCCAGCAGCCAAGGAGTTCAAGAGACCCAGTACTTC. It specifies CASSQGVQETQYF.

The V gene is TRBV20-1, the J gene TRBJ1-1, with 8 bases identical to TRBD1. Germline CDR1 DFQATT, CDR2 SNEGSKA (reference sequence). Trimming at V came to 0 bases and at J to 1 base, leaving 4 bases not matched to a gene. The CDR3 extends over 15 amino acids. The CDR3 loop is CSARDMGQANTEAFF. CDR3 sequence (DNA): TGCAGTGCTAGAGATATGGGACAGGCGAACACTGAAGCTTTCTTT.

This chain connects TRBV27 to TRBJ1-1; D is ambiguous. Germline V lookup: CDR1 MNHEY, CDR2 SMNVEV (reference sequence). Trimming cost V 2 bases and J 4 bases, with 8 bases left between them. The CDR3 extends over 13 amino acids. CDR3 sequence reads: CASSLGRRTEAFF. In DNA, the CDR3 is TGTGCCAGCAGTTTAGGCAGGCGCACTGAAGCTTTCTTT.

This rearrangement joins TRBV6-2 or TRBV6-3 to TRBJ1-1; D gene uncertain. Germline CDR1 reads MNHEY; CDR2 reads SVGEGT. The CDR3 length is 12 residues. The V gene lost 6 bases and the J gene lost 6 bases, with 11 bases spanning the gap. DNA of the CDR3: TGTGCCAGCAGCTCCCAGGCTCCTGAAGCTTTCTTT. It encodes CASSSQAPEAFF.

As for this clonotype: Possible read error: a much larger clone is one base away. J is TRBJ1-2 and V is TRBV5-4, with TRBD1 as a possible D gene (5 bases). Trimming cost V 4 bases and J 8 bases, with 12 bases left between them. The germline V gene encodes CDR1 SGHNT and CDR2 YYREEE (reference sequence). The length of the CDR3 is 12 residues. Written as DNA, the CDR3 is TGTGCCAGCAGCATGCCGGGACGGGGCTACACCTTC. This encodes CASSMPGRGYTF.

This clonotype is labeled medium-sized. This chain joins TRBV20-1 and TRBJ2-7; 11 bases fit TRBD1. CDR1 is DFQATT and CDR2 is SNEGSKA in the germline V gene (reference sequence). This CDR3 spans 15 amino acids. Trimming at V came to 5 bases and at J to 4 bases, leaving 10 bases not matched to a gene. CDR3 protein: CSAPGTGGFYYEQYF. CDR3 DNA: TGCAGTGCTCCTGGGACAGGGGGATTCTATTACGAGCAGTACTTC.

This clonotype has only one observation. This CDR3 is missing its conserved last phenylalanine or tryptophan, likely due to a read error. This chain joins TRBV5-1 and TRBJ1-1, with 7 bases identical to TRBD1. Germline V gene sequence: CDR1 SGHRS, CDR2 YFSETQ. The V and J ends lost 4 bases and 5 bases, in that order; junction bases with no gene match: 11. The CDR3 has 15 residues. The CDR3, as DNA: TGCGCCAGCAGCCCGAGGGCAGGGGGGGGAACTGAAGCTTTCTGT. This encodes CASSPRAGGGTEAFC.

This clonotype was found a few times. The CDR3 protein is CASSLGQGREDQPQHF. The CDR3 coding sequence is TGTGCCAGCAGCTTAGGGCAGGGCCGCGAAGATCAGCCCCAGCATTTT. The chain employs TRBV7-2 and TRBJ1-5, with D possibly being TRBD1 (5 bases). This CDR3 is 16 amino acids long. Germline V gene data show CDR1 as SGHTA and CDR2 as FQGNSA. Trimming shortened V by 1 base and J by 5 bases, and 15 bases separated the two germline ends. Drawing the rest from reference TRBV7-2 and TRBJ1-5, the complete variable domain is GAGVSQSPSNKVTEKGKDVELRCDPISGHTALYWYRQSLGQGLEFLIYFQGNSAPDKSGLPSDRFSAERTGGSVSTLTIQRTQQEDSAVYLCASSLGQGREDQPQHFGDGTRLSIL.

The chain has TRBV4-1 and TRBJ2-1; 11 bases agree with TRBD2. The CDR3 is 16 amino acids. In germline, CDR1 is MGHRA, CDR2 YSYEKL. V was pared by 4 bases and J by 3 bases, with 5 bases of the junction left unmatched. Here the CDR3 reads CASSLKGTSGYNEQFF. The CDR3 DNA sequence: TGCGCCAGCAGCCTCAAAGGGACTAGCGGCTACAATGAGCAGTTCTTC.

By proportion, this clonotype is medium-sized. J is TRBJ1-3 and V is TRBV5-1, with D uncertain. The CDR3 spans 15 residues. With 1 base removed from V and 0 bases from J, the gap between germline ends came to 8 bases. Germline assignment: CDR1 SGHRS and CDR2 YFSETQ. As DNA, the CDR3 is TGCGCCAGCAGCTTGCAGAGTCCCTCTGGAAACACCATATATTTT. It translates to CASSLQSPSGNTIYF.

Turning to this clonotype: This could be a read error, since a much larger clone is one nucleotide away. CDR3 nucleotides: TGTGCCAGCAGTTATCCCGGGGCCAGGTTGGAAGCTTCCTTT. Amino acid sequence: CASSYPGARLEASF. This chain links TRBV6-6 with TRBJ1-1; possible D gene TRBD1, 5 bases. From germline, CDR1 is MNHNY and CDR2 SVGAGI (reference sequence). This CDR3 comprises 14 residues.

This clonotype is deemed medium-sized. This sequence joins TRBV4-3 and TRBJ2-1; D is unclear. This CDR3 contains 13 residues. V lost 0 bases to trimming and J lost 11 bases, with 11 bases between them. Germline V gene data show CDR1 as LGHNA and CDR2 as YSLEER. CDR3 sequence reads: CASSQERWGKQFF. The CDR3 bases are TGCGCCAGCAGCCAAGAGCGATGGGGAAAGCAGTTCTTC.

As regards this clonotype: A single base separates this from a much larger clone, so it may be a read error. The CDR3 loop reads CASRSLAGVEQYF. CDR3 in DNA: TGTGCCAGCCGTTCTCTAGCGGGAGTCGAGCAGTACTTC. The chain recombines TRBV6-2 or TRBV6-3 with TRBJ2-7; 10 bases are shared with TRBD2. The CDR3 loop spans 13 amino acids. J lost 6 bases, V lost 8 bases, and 7 bases had no gene match. Germline V gene data show CDR1 as MNHEY and CDR2 as SVGEGT.

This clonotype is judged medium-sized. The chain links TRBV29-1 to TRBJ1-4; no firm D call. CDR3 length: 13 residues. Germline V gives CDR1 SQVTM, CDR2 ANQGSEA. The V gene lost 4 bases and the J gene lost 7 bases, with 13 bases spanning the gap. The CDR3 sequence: CSVASGVGEKLFF. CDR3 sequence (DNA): TGCAGCGTTGCTTCGGGTGTCGGTGAAAAACTGTTTTTT.

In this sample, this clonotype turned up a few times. The CDR3 DNA reads TGCGCCAGCAGCCAAGACTTACTAGCGGGTAACATGTACTTC. Translating gives CASSQDLLAGNMYF. This chain links TRBV4-3 with TRBJ2-5; 9 bases align to TRBD2. The junction had 9 bases not matched to a gene; V was cut back by 0 bases and J by 13 bases. The CDR3 spans 14 residues. Germline values: CDR1 LGHNA, CDR2 YSLEER.